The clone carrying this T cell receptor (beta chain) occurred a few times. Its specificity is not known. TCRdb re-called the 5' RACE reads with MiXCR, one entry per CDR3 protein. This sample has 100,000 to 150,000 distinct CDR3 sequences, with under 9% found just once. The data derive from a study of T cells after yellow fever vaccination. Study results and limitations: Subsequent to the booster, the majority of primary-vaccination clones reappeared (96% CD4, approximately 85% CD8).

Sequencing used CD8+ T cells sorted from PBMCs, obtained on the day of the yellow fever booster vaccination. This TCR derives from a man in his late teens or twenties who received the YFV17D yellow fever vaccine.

The CDR3 nucleotides are TGTGCCAGCAGCCACCGGGACAGGGCTATGAACACTGAAGCTTTCTTT. Translation: CASSHRDRAMNTEAFF. This chain connects TRBV11-2 to TRBJ1-1; TRBD1 matches 9 bases. Germline V gene lookup returns CDR1 SGHAT and CDR2 FQNNGV. The CDR3 extends over 16 amino acids. Trimming removed 5 bases from V and 0 bases from J; junction bases left unmatched: 7.